What follows describes a single T cell receptor beta chain. Its antigen has not been determined. No base qualities exist here, and no much larger clone lies one base off it. The V and J ends are trimmed by 5 bases and 4 bases, leaving 14 bases between them. The germline V gene encodes CDR1 SGHAT and CDR2 FQNNGV. The CDR3 covers 15 residues, taking in both the cysteine and the phenylalanine. The read is trimmed to its CDR3 DNA, 45 bases read in frame from base 1. These data originate in a study of blood T cell repertoires in COVID-19 (dated by TCRdb to the early 2020s). Regarding the study in general: The collaborator samples originated in the United States, Italy and Spain and spanned the acute and convalescent phases of COVID-19. The samples were drawn from the first 160 participants of the ongoing ImmuneRACE study and from more than 1,000 subjects provided by 6 global collaborators. Deeply sampled blood TCRbeta repertoires from subjects exposed to, actively infected with, or recovered from COVID-19 were included in the dataset. HLA class I and class II types, where available, came from metadata supplied by the sample provider rather than from assay-based typing. The repertoires were released in a freely available public database intended as a resource for research on the immune response to SARS-CoV-2. The material from the prospective study consisted of cDNA or gDNA derived from T cells, B-cell-depleted T cells, or PBMCs. Nearly every sample came with metadata listing a de-identified subject ID, COVID-19 status, age in years and sex. Study-wide findings and limitations: The quantity of clinical and demographic metadata differed by source and by participant and was supplied without curation.

Each collaborating institution followed its own protocols to collect whole blood in K2EDTA tubes. For TCRbeta analysis, collaborators shipped samples as frozen whole blood, isolated PBMCs, or DNA extracted from either of those sample types. TCRbeta CDR3 regions were amplified from genomic DNA using the immunoSEQ Assay, a bias-controlled multiplex PCR. As for the original processing: The number of nucleated cells in each sample was estimated from the amplification of reference gene primers within the assay. Sequence reads were collapsed and filtered to measure the absolute abundance of every unique TCRbeta CDR3 rearrangement. For each sample, productive Simpson clonality was calculated as the square root of Simpson's diversity index across productive rearrangements. Sourced from immuneACCESS, this table was stored by TCRdb with only in-frame sequences that have V and J called. A share of the clones is absent; for the studies checked, an unresolved V gene accounts for under half, and the remainder has no known explanation. V and J calls and clone size are as listed in that table; D and trimming were resolved from the DNA. In this sample the table shows more than 85,000 clones, approximately 83% of which occur a single time. Around 4% of the sample goes to the ten largest clones.

The receptor was isolated from a man aged 50-60 years with acute or convalescent COVID-19. The chain employs TRBV11-2 and TRBJ2-2; too little of a D gene remains to name it. Material for sequencing was peripheral blood. The CDR3 protein is CASSLGPQVTGELFF. The DNA sequence is as follows: TGTGCCAGCAGCCTAGGGCCGCAGGTCACCGGGGAGCTGTTTTTT.